This T cell receptor beta chain was captured by sequencing in a study of TIL therapy for anti-PD-1-resistant metastatic lung cancer. The CDR3 spans 16 residues. The libraries were made with immunoSEQ v3. Libraries were prepared by immunoSEQ multiplex PCR; TCRdb keeps only in-frame clonotypes and omits some of them. The sample gives about 48,000 clones, 71% of which show up once; more than 5% is in the top ten. Time point defined: pre-treatment sample, taken before nivolumab and TIL therapy. Tumor tissue came from excised metastases, mostly pleural nodules or supraclavicular lymph nodes. The chain recombines TRBV21-1 with TRBJ2-7. TRBV21-1 is a known pseudogene. The TCR comes from a person aged 25 to 80 with non-small cell lung cancer. The sample consisted of tumor tissue, taken at baseline. CDR3 protein: CASSKTPIGRLYEQYF. CDR3 DNA sequence: TGTGCCAGCAGCAAAACCCCTATAGGACGCCTCTACGAGCAGTACTTC.